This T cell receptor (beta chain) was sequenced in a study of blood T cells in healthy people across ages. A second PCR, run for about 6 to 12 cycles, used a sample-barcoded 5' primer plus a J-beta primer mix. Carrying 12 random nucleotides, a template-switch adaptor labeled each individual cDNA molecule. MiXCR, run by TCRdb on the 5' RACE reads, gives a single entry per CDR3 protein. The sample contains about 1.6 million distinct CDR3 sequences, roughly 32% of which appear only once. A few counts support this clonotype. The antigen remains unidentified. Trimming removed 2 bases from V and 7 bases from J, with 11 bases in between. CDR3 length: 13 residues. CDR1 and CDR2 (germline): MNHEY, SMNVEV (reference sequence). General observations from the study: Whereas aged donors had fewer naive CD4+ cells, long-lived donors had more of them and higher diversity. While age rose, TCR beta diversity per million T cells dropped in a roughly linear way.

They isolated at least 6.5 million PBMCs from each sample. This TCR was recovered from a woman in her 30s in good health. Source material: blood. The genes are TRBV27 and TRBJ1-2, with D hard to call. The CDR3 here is CASSLTLTAGYTF. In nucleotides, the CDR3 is TGTGCCAGCAGTTTAACCTTAACGGCTGGCTACACCTTC.